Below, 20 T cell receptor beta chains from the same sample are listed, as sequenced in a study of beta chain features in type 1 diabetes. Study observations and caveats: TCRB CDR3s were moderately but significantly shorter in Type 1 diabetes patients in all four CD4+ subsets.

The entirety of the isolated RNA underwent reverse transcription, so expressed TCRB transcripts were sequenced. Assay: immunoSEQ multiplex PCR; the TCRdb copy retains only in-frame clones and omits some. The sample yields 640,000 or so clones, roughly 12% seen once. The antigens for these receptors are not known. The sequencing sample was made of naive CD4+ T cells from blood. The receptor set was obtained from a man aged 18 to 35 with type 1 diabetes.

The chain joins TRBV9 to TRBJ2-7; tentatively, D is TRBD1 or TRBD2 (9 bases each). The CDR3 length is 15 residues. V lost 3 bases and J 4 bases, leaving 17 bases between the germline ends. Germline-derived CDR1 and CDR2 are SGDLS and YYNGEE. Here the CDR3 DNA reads TGTGCCAGCAGCGCGGGACAGGGACTAGCTTACGAGCAGTACTTC. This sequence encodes CASSAGQGLAYEQYF.

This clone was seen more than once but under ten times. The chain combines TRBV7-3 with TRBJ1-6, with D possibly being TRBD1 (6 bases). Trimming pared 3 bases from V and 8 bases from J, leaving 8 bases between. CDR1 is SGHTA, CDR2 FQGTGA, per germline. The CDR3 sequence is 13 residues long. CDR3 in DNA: TGTGCCAGCAGCTTTAACAGGGATTCACCCCTCCACTTT. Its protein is CASSFNRDSPLHF.

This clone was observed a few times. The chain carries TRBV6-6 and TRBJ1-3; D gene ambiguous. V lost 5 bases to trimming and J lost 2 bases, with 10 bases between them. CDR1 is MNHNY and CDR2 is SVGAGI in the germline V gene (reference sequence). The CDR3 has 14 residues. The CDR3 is CASSLGFPGNTIYF. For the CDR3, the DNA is TGTGCCAGCAGTCTAGGGTTTCCTGGAAACACCATATATTTT.

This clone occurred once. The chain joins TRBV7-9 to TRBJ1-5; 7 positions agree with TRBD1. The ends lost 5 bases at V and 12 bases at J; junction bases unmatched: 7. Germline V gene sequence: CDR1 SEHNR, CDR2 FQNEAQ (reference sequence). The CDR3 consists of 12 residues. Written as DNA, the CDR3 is TGTGCCAGCAGCCCCACAGGGGTGCGCCAGCATTTT. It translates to CASSPTGVRQHF.

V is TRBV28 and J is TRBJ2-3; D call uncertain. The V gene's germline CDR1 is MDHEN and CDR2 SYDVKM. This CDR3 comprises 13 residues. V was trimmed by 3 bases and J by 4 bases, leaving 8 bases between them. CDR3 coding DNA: TGTGCCAGCAGTTTTCGAAACTCAGATACGCAGTATTTT. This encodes CASSFRNSDTQYF.

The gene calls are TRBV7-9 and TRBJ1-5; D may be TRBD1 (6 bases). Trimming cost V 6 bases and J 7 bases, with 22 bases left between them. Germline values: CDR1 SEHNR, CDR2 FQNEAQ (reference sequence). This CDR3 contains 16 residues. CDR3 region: CASRPRSRGAGQPQHF. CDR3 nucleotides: TGTGCCAGCAGACCTCGATCCCGGGGGGCAGGGCAGCCCCAGCATTTT.

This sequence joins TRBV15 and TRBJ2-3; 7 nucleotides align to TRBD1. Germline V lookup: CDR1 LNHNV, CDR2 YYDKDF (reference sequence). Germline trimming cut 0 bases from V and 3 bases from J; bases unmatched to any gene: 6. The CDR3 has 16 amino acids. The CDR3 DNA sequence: TGTGCCACCAGCAGAGAACAGGGGCTAGGAACAGATACGCAGTATTTT. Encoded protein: CATSREQGLGTDTQYF. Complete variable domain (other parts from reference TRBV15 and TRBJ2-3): DAMVIQNPRYQVTQFGKPVTLSCSQTLNHNVMYWYQQKSSQAPKLLFHYYDKDFNNEADTPDNFQSRRPNTSFCFLDIRSPGLGDTAMYLCATSREQGLGTDTQYFGPGTRLTVL.

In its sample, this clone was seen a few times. The CDR3 DNA is TGTGCCAGCAGACATCCGGTAGAAGAGACCCAGTACTTC. Its translation: CASRHPVEETQYF. The rearrangement links TRBV6-5 to TRBJ2-5, with D hard to call. V was cut by 6 bases and J by 3 bases, with 11 bases left in between. Germline lookup yields CDR1 MNHEY and CDR2 SVGAGI. This CDR3 spans 13 amino acids.

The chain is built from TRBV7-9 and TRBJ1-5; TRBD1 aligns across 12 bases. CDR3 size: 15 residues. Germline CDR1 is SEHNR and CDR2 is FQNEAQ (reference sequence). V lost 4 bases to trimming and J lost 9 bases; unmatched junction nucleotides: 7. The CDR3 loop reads CASSSGQGALGPQHF. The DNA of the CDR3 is TGTGCCAGCAGCTCGGGACAGGGGGCTTTGGGGCCCCAGCATTTT.

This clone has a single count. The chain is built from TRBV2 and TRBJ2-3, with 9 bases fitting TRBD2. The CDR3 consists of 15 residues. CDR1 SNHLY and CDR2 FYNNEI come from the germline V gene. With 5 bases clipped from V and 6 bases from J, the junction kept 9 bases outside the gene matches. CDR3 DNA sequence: TGTGCCAGCAGTCAACTAGCGGGTTCCTTGGATACGCAGTATTTT. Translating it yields CASSQLAGSLDTQYF.

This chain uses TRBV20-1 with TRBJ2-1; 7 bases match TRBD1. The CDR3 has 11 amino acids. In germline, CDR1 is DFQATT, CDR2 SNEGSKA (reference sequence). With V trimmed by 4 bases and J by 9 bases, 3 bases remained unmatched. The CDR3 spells CSAIPGGEQFF. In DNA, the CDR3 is TGCAGTGCTATCCCAGGGGGTGAGCAGTTCTTC.

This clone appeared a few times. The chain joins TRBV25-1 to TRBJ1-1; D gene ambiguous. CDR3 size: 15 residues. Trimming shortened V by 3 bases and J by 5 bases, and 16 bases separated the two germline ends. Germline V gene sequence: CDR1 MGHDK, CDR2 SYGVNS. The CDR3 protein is CASSDERIGRTEAFF. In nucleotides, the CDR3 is TGTGCCAGCAGTGACGAGAGGATCGGGAGGACTGAAGCTTTCTTT.

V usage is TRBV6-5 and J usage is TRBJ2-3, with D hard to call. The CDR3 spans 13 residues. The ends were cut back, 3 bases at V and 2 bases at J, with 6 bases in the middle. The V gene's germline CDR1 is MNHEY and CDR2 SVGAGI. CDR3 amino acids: CASSYMPTDTQYF. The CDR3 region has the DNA TGTGCCAGCAGTTATATGCCCACAGATACGCAGTATTTT.

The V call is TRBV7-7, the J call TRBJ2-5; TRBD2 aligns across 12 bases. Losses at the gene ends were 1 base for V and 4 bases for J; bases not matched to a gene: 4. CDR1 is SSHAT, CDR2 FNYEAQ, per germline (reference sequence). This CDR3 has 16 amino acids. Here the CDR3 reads CASSLGGLAGPETQYF. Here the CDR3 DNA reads TGTGCCAGCAGCTTAGGTGGACTAGCGGGGCCAGAGACCCAGTACTTC.

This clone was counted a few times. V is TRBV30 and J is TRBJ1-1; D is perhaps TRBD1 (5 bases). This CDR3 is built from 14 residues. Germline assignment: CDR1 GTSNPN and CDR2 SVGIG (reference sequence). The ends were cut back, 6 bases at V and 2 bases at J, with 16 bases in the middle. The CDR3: CACINGAKNTEAFF. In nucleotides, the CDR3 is TGTGCCTGCATCAACGGGGCTAAAAACACTGAAGCTTTCTTT.

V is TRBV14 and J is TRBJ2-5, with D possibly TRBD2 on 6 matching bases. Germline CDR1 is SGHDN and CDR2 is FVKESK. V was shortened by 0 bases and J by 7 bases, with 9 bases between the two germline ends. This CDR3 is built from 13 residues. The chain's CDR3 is CASSQDPEGTQYF. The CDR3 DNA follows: TGTGCCAGCAGCCAAGACCCGGAGGGGACCCAGTACTTC.

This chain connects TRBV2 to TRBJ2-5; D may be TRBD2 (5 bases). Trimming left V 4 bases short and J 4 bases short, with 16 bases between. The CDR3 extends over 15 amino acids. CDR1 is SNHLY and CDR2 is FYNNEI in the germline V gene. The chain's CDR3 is CASSALLGGLETQYF. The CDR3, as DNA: TGTGCCAGCAGTGCTTTACTAGGAGGCTTAGAGACCCAGTACTTC.

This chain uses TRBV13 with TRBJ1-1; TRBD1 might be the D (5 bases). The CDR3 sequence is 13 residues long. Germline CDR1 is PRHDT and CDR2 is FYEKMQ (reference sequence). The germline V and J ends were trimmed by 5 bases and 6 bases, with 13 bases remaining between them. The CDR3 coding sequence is TGTGCCAGCAGCATCTCCGGGGGAGCTGAAGCTTTCTTT. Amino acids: CASSISGGAEAFF.

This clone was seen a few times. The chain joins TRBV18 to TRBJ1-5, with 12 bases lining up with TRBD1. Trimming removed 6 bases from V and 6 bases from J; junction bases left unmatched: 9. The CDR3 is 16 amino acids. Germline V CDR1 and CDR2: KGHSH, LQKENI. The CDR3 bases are TGTGCCAGCTCGGAGTGGGGACAGGGGGCTGGTCAGCCCCAGCATTTT. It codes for CASSEWGQGAGQPQHF.

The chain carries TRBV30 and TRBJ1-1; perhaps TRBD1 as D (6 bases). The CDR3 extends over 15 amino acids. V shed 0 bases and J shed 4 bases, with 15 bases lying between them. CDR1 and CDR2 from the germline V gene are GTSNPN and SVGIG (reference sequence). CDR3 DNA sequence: TGTGCCTGGAGTGTACCCCAGGAGGGGGGCACTGAAGCTTTCTTT. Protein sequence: CAWSVPQEGGTEAFF.